These 8 T cell receptor beta chains share one sample of origin, sequenced in a study of blood T cell repertoires in COVID-19 (dated by TCRdb to 2019 to 2021). Library generation was performed with the immunoSEQ multiplex PCR assay. TCRdb took this table from immuneACCESS and kept in-frame rearrangements with V and J called. Such tables lack part of the clones; where checked against another copy, unresolved V genes explain under half of the gap, and the rest is unexplained. This sample lists 350,000 to 400,000 clones; around 89% were detected once. The top ten constitute around 7% of the sample. Sample: peripheral blood. The receptors originated from a man younger than 35 with active or convalescent COVID-19.

Regarding this clone: This sample includes further DNA sequences coding for the same CDR3. V and J are TRBV7-2 and TRBJ1-2; D is unresolved. The CDR3 spans 13 residues. The V end lost 1 base, the J end lost 2 bases, and 5 bases lay between the germline ends. Germline values: CDR1 SGHTA, CDR2 FQGNSA. The CDR3 DNA reads as TGTGCCAGCAGCTTAGTCTCGAACTATGGCTACACCTTC. This translates into CASSLVSNYGYTF. Looking up the rest from reference TRBV7-2 and TRBJ1-2 gives the full variable domain: GAGVSQSPSNKVTEKGKDVELRCDPISGHTALYWYRQSLGQGLEFLIYFQGNSAPDKSGLPSDRFSAERTGGSVSTLTIQRTQQEDSAVYLCASSLVSNYGYTFGSGTRLTVV.

The CDR3 region has the DNA TGTGCCACGGGTATGACGAACACTGAAGCTTTCTTT. Its translation is CATGMTNTEAFF. The chain joins TRBV27 to TRBJ1-1; D is undetermined. This CDR3 spans 12 amino acids. Germline loops: CDR1 MNHEY, CDR2 SMNVEV (reference sequence). The ends were cut back, 10 bases at V and 1 base at J, with 10 bases in the middle.

The chain combines TRBV7-2 with TRBJ2-7; a possible D gene is TRBD2 (7 bases). CDR1 and CDR2 (germline): SGHTA, FQGNSA. Trimming stripped 5 bases from V and 2 bases from J, with 13 bases between. This CDR3 is built from 14 residues. In DNA form, the CDR3 reads TGTGCCAGCAGCGGGCGGGGGCGACCCTACGAGCAGTACTTC. It translates to CASSGRGRPYEQYF. Complete variable domain (other parts from reference TRBV7-2 and TRBJ2-7): GAGVSQSPSNKVTEKGKDVELRCDPISGHTALYWYRQSLGQGLEFLIYFQGNSAPDKSGLPSDRFSAERTGGSVSTLTIQRTQQEDSAVYLCASSGRGRPYEQYFGPGTRLTVT.

The gene calls are TRBV2 and TRBJ1-1; 8 bases match TRBD1. Unmatched junction bases numbered 6, after V lost 8 bases and J lost 1 base. Germline CDR1 SNHLY, CDR2 FYNNEI. This CDR3 has 14 amino acids. The CDR3 loop reads CASLRTGPNTEAFF. In DNA form, the CDR3 reads TGTGCCAGCCTCAGGACAGGGCCGAACACTGAAGCTTTCTTT. Drawing the rest from reference TRBV2 and TRBJ1-1, the complete variable domain is EPEVTQTPSHQVTQMGQEVILRCVPISNHLYFYWYRQILGQKVEFLVSFYNNEISEKSEIFDDQFSVERPDGSNFTLKIRSTKLEDSAMYFCASLRTGPNTEAFFGQGTRLTVV.

This rearrangement joins TRBV7-2 to TRBJ2-7; TRBD2 matches 10 bases. V lost 2 bases and J lost 5; bases outside the gene matches: 3. Germline CDR1 SGHTA, CDR2 FQGNSA. The CDR3 is 14 amino acids. The CDR3 region is CASSLLAGANEQYF. The CDR3 nucleotides are TGTGCCAGCAGCTTACTAGCGGGAGCGAACGAGCAGTACTTC. Drawing the rest from reference TRBV7-2 and TRBJ2-7, the complete variable domain is GAGVSQSPSNKVTEKGKDVELRCDPISGHTALYWYRQSLGQGLEFLIYFQGNSAPDKSGLPSDRFSAERTGGSVSTLTIQRTQQEDSAVYLCASSLLAGANEQYFGPGTRLTVT.

This chain connects TRBV11-2 to TRBJ2-5; 11 bases line up with TRBD1. The germline gives CDR1 SGHAT, CDR2 FQNNGV. There are 17 residues in the CDR3. V dropped 1 base and J dropped 4; count of bases not matched to a gene: 8. CDR3 sequence reads: CASSLGAWTGGPETQYF. In DNA form, the CDR3 reads TGTGCCAGCAGCTTAGGGGCTTGGACAGGGGGCCCAGAGACCCAGTACTTC.

Concerning this clone: The same CDR3 can be traced to other DNA sequences in this sample. This rearrangement joins TRBV11-3 to TRBJ2-2, with 10 bases matching TRBD2. The V gene end was trimmed by 4 bases and the J gene end by 4 bases; junction bases not matched to a gene: 6. CDR1 is SGHNT and CDR2 is YENEEA in the germline V gene. The CDR3 runs to 16 residues. CDR3 DNA sequence: TGTGCCAGCAGCTCCCGGACTAGCGGAGGCACCGGGGAGCTGTTTTTT. It yields the protein CASSSRTSGGTGELFF.

The genes are TRBV27 and TRBJ2-1; D possibly corresponds to TRBD2 (6 bases). Trimming pared 6 bases from V and 7 bases from J, leaving 16 bases between. The CDR3 extends over 14 amino acids. In germline, CDR1 is MNHEY, CDR2 SMNVEV (reference sequence). The CDR3: CASSRLGRGNEQFF. The CDR3 DNA sequence: TGTGCCAGCAGCCGCTTGGGCCGGGGGAATGAGCAGTTCTTC.